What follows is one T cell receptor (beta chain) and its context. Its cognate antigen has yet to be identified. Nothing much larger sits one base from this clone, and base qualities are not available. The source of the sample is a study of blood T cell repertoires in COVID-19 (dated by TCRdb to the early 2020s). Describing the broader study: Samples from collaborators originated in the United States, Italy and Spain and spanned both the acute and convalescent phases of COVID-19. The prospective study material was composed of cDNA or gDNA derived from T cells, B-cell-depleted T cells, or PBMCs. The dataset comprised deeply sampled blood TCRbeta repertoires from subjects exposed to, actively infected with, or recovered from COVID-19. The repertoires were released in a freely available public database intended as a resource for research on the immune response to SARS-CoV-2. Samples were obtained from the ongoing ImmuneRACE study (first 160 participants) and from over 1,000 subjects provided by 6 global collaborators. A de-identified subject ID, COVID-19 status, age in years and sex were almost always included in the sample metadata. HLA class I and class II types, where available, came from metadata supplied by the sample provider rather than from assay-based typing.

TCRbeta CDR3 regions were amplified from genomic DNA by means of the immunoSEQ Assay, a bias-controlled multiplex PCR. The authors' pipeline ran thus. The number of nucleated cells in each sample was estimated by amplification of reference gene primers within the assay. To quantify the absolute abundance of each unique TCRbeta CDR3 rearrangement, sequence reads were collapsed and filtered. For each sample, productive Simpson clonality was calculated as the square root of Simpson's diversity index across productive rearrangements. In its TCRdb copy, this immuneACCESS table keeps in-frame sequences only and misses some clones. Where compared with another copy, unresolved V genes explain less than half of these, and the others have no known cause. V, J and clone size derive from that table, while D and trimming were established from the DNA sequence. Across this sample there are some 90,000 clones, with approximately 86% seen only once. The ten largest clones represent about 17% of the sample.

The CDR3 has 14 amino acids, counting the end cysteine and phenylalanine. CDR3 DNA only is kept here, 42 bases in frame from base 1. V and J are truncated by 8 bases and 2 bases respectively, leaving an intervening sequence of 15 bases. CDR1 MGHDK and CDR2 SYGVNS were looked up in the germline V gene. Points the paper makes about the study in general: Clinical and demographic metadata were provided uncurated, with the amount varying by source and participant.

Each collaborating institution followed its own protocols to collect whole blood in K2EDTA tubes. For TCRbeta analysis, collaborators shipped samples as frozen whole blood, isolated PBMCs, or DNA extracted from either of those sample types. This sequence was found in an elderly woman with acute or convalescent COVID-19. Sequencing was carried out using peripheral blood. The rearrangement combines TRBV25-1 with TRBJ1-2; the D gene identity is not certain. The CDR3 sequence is CASSPLGGNYGYTF. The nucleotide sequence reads TGTGCCAGCTCCCCTTTGGGAGGGAACTATGGCTACACCTTC.